The 24 T cell receptor beta chains below come from one sample, sequenced in a study of T cell responses to AZD1222 COVID-19 vaccine. Clones were read by immunoSEQ multiplex PCR, and TCRdb kept only the in-frame ones, dropping some. The sample contains nearly 110,000 clones, approximately 88% of which appear only once. Specimen: peripheral blood, collected on day 0 of AZD1222 vaccination. These receptors came from an adult in good health.

The chain employs TRBV20-1 and TRBJ2-1, with D hard to call. The length of the CDR3 is 11 residues. Between the trimmed V and J ends, which lost 1 base and 9 bases, there was a span of 7 bases. Germline V gives CDR1 DFQATT, CDR2 SNEGSKA (reference sequence). CDR3 bases: TGCAGTGCTAGAGGGGCAGTTGAGCAGTTCTTC. Amino acids: CSARGAVEQFF.

J is TRBJ1-6 and V is TRBV27; no firm D call. CDR1 is MNHEY, CDR2 SMNVEV, per germline (reference sequence). Trimming cost V 4 bases and J 0 bases, with 1 base left between them. The CDR3 is 13 residues long. The CDR3 DNA is TGTGCCAGCAGTTCCTCCTATAATTCACCCCTCCACTTT. Amino acids: CASSSSYNSPLHF.

The V and J genes are TRBV4-3 and TRBJ2-1; D possibly corresponds to TRBD2 (5 bases). The CDR3 length is 17 residues. The V end was cut by 0 bases, the J end by 4 bases, with 16 bases between. Germline assignment: CDR1 LGHNA and CDR2 YSLEER. The CDR3 spells CASSQDVAGGSYNEQFF. CDR3 in DNA: TGCGCCAGCAGCCAAGACGTAGCTGGAGGAAGTTACAATGAGCAGTTCTTC.

The rearrangement uses TRBV7-6 and TRBJ1-3; the D gene is possibly TRBD1 (5 bases). The CDR3 loop spans 15 amino acids. The germline V gene has CDR1 SGHVS and CDR2 FNYEAQ. V was cut by 5 bases and J by 0 bases, with 11 bases left in between. The CDR3 spells CASSKGTASGNTIYF. The CDR3 DNA follows: TGTGCCAGCAGCAAAGGGACGGCCTCTGGAAACACCATATATTTT.

The chain has TRBV9 and TRBJ1-1; D is unclear. This CDR3 has 14 residues. The germline CDR1 and CDR2 sequences are SGDLS and YYNGEE. Trimming took 0 bases from V and 1 from J, leaving 7 bases between them. The CDR3 nucleotides are TGTGCCAGCAGCGTAGGGAACCGGAACACTGAAGCTTTCTTT. Amino acids: CASSVGNRNTEAFF.

The V gene is TRBV7-2, the J gene TRBJ1-5; D perhaps matches TRBD1 (5 bases). Per germline, CDR1 SGHTA and CDR2 FQGNSA. The V gene lost 1 base and the J gene lost 3 bases, with 13 bases spanning the gap. There are 16 residues in the CDR3. CDR3 region: CASSLVGRVSNQPQHF. The CDR3, as DNA: TGTGCCAGCAGCTTAGTAGGCAGGGTATCCAATCAGCCCCAGCATTTT.

The chain has TRBV30 and TRBJ1-5; no clear D gene. Per the germline V gene, CDR1 is GTSNPN and CDR2 is SVGIG (reference sequence). The CDR3 extends over 13 amino acids. Trimming took off 1 base at V and 5 bases at J, with 9 bases between the two ends. The chain's CDR3 is CAWSGSRDQPQHF. In nucleotides, the CDR3 is TGTGCCTGGAGTGGTAGTAGGGATCAGCCCCAGCATTTT.

The gene calls are TRBV5-1 and TRBJ2-1; D uncertain. The CDR3 spans 16 residues. V lost 4 bases to trimming and J lost 5 bases, with 19 bases between them. CDR1 SGHRS and CDR2 YFSETQ come from the germline V gene. Written as DNA, the CDR3 is TGCGCCAGCAGCCACCCGGGTGGGCTCGGTAACAATGAGCAGTTCTTC. Protein: CASSHPGGLGNNEQFF. Full variable domain (rest looked up from reference TRBV5-1 and TRBJ2-1): KAGVTQTPRYLIKTRGQQVTLSCSPISGHRSVSWYQQTPGQGLQFLFEYFSETQRNKGNFPGRFSGRQFSNSRSEMNVSTLELGDSALYLCASSHPGGLGNNEQFFGPGTRLTVL.

This clone was recorded a few times. This chain joins TRBV12-5 and TRBJ2-1; 8 bases line up with TRBD2. The CDR3 sequence is 14 residues long. V shed 7 bases, J shed 0 bases, and the junction held 2 bases outside the gene matches. CDR1 is LGHNT and CDR2 is FRNRAP in the germline V gene. The CDR3 loop is CASAREGSYNEQFF. CDR3 DNA: TGTGCTAGTGCCCGGGAGGGCTCCTACAATGAGCAGTTCTTC.

CDR3 sequence: CASSLQTNTEAFF. The CDR3 nucleotides are TGTGCCAGCAGTCTGCAGACAAACACTGAAGCTTTCTTT. V gene TRBV27 combines with J gene TRBJ1-1; D not certain. The CDR3 is 13 amino acids. Germline CDR1 MNHEY, CDR2 SMNVEV (reference sequence). The V and J ends lost 5 bases and 2 bases respectively, with 9 bases between them.

The rearrangement uses TRBV5-1 and TRBJ2-2; D might be TRBD1 or TRBD2, each matching 5 bases. Trimming removed 6 bases at V and 6 bases at J, with 15 bases between. Per germline, CDR1 SGHRS and CDR2 YFSETQ. This CDR3 has 14 residues. Here the CDR3 reads CASKEAREPGELFF. In nucleotides, the CDR3 is TGCGCCAGCAAGGAGGCCAGGGAACCCGGGGAGCTGTTTTTT.

The V call is TRBV7-8, the J call TRBJ2-1, with 9 bases aligning to TRBD2. CDR3 length: 14 residues. The V gene's germline CDR1 is SGHVS and CDR2 FQNEAQ. The J segment lost 7 bases and the V segment lost 3 bases, leaving 4 bases of the junction unmatched. The CDR3 sequence: CASSLGGRGNEQFF. CDR3 in DNA: TGTGCCAGCAGCTTGGGCGGGAGGGGGAATGAGCAGTTCTTC.

This clone was seen more than once but under ten times. The genes are TRBV6-4 and TRBJ1-1, with D perhaps TRBD1 (5 bases). Trimming stripped 3 bases from V and 1 base from J, with 12 bases between. The CDR3 is 15 residues long. CDR1 is MRHNA and CDR2 is SNTAGT in the germline V gene. The CDR3 is CASSDNGDSNTEAFF. DNA of the CDR3: TGTGCCAGCAGTGATAACGGGGACTCGAACACTGAAGCTTTCTTT.

This clone has only a few counts. This sequence joins TRBV29-1 and TRBJ2-7; unclear D gene. Germline assignment: CDR1 SQVTM and CDR2 ANQGSEA. V lost 4 bases and J 0 bases, leaving 7 bases between the germline ends. This CDR3 is built from 12 residues. CDR3 nucleotides: TGCAGCGTTGGAAGGGACTCCTACGAGCAGTACTTC. Protein sequence: CSVGRDSYEQYF.

CDR3 region: CASSFGLAETQYF. In DNA form, the CDR3 reads TGTGCCAGCAGTTTCGGGCTAGCAGAGACCCAGTACTTC. The rearrangement joins TRBV12-3 or TRBV12-4 to TRBJ2-5, with a tentative D call TRBD2 (5 bases). CDR3 length equals 13 residues. With 3 bases removed from V and 4 bases from J, the gap between germline ends came to 9 bases.

The rearrangement links TRBV6-5 to TRBJ2-2, with D unresolved. The CDR3 is made up of 15 amino acids. Germline CDR1 reads MNHEY; CDR2 reads SVGAGI. V was clipped by 6 bases and J by 1 base, with 12 bases between them. The CDR3: CASSSDGLNTGELFF. CDR3 sequence (DNA): TGTGCCAGCAGCTCGGACGGTCTGAACACCGGGGAGCTGTTTTTT.

The CDR3 DNA is TGTGCCAGCAGCTGGCGGGACAGGGGGTACGAGCAGTACTTC. Its protein is CASSWRDRGYEQYF. The rearrangement links TRBV5-6 to TRBJ2-7; TRBD1 agrees at 11 bases. V lost 3 bases to trimming and J lost 4 bases; unmatched junction nucleotides: 3. This CDR3 is 14 amino acids long. The germline V gene encodes CDR1 SGHDT and CDR2 YYEEEE.

The sample holds one count of this clone. The CDR3 bases are TGTGCCAGCAGTTTACAGGGCGAGAGGGAAACTGAAGCTTTCTTT. This encodes CASSLQGERETEAFF. The rearrangement joins TRBV28 to TRBJ1-1; a weak D match, TRBD1 (5 bases). With 2 bases removed from V and 5 bases from J, the gap between germline ends came to 15 bases. The CDR3 consists of 15 residues. Germline values: CDR1 MDHEN, CDR2 SYDVKM.

J is TRBJ1-1 and V is TRBV11-1; D gene ambiguous. The CDR3 runs 16 residues. V was clipped by 5 bases and J by 2 bases, with 18 bases between them. Per the germline V gene, CDR1 is SGHAT and CDR2 is FQDESV (reference sequence). CDR3 loop: CASSPSRVRPNTEAFF. CDR3 in DNA: TGTGCCAGCAGCCCATCCCGTGTTAGACCTAACACTGAAGCTTTCTTT.

The chain combines TRBV28 with TRBJ1-5, with 7 bases that match TRBD1. CDR1 is MDHEN and CDR2 is SYDVKM in the germline V gene. The junction had 8 bases not matched to a gene; V was cut back by 6 bases and J by 6 bases. The CDR3 consists of 14 residues. The chain's CDR3 is CASSSRQGGQPQHF. In DNA form, the CDR3 reads TGTGCCAGCAGCTCTCGACAGGGAGGTCAGCCCCAGCATTTT.

V usage is TRBV4-1 and J usage is TRBJ2-2; D unclear. This CDR3 comprises 17 residues. Germline values: CDR1 MGHRA, CDR2 YSYEKL. The germline V and J ends were trimmed by 0 bases and 2 bases, with 13 bases remaining between them. The CDR3 spells CASSQDTLNANTGELFF. The DNA for the CDR3 is TGCGCCAGCAGCCAAGATACCCTTAACGCAAACACCGGGGAGCTGTTTTTT.

CDR3 loop: CASSQKWSTFSGNTIYF. The CDR3 coding sequence is TGTGCCAGCAGCCAAAAATGGAGTACCTTCTCTGGAAACACCATATATTTT. The gene calls are TRBV3-1 (or the pseudogene TRBV3-2) and TRBJ1-3; no clear D gene. The CDR3 sequence is 17 residues long. Trimming took 2 bases from V and 0 from J, leaving 14 bases between them. The germline V gene has CDR1 LGHDT and CDR2 YNNKEL (reference sequence).

V gene TRBV15 combines with J gene TRBJ2-5, with a possible D match to TRBD1 (5 bases). Deletions cut 0 bases from V and 5 bases from J, with 10 bases between. Looked up from germline, CDR1 is LNHNV and CDR2 is YYDKDF (reference sequence). CDR3 length: 14 residues. CDR3 amino acids: CATSRDQGLETQYF. The CDR3 region has the DNA TGTGCCACCAGCAGAGATCAGGGCTTGGAGACCCAGTACTTC.

The J gene is TRBJ1-2, the V gene TRBV29-1; 7 bases map to TRBD1. This CDR3 contains 12 residues. With 6 bases clipped from V and 2 bases from J, the junction kept 3 bases outside the gene matches. The germline CDR1 and CDR2 sequences are SQVTM and ANQGSEA. CDR3 nucleotides: TGCAGCGTCCGGGACAGAAACTATGGCTACACCTTC. It specifies CSVRDRNYGYTF.